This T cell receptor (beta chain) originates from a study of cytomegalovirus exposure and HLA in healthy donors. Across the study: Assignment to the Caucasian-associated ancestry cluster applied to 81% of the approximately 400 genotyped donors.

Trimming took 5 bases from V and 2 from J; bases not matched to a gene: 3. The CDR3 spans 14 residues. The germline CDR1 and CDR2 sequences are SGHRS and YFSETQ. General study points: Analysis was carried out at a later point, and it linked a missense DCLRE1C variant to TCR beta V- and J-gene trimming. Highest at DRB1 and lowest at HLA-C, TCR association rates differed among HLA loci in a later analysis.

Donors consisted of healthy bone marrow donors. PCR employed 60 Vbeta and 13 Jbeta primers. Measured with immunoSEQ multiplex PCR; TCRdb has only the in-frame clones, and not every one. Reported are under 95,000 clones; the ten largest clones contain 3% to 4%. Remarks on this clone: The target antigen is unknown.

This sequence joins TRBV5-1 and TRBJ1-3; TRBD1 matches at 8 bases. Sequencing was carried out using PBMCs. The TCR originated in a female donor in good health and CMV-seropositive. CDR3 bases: TGCGCCAGCAGACAGGGGGTTCCTGGAAACACCATATATTTT. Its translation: CASRQGVPGNTIYF.